The clone carrying this TCR beta chain turned up a few times. TCRdb used MiXCR to reprocess the PCR reads, holding one entry per CDR3 protein. The sample has more than 25,000 distinct CDR3 sequences; around 49% are singletons. Documented time point: late sampling 161 to 241 days after vaccination in a few convalescent patients. Germline V CDR1 and CDR2: MRHNA, SNTAGT. This CDR3 has 13 amino acids. The V end was cut by 8 bases, the J end by 1 base, with 11 bases between. The entry originates in a study of vaccination and CD4 T cells after COVID-19. Study details: Timing of post-vaccine sample collection was a median around 75 days after dose two, with a range of 14 to 241. Each of three convalescent patients provided samples at day 14 and again at days 161 to 241 post-vaccination.

The rearrangement joins TRBV6-4 to TRBJ1-1, with D unresolved. This specimen consisted of CD4+ T cells from blood, obtained about 7 months after SARS-CoV-2 vaccination. The TCR comes from a human donor who had recovered from COVID-19. The CDR3 nucleotides read TGTGCCAGCGCAAGGGAGAGGAACACTGAAGCTTTCTTT. This sequence encodes CASARERNTEAFF.